Listed below are T cell receptor beta chains from one sample, sequenced in a study of blood T cell repertoires in COVID-19. Only in-frame clones appear in the TCRdb table, and some are missing; sequencing was by immunoSEQ multiplex PCR. The table lists about 320,000 clones, 89% of them singletons. Material: peripheral blood. The receptor set was obtained from a woman aged 25-40 years with COVID-19, enrolled during active disease. The CDR3 runs from the conserved cysteine through the conserved F or W. D genes are given only for firm matches.

d_call j_call v_call cdr3_aa
- TRBJ2-5 TRBV5-4 CASSLDPTRGKETQYF
- TRBJ1-2 TRBV28 CASSSAGDYGYTF
TRBD1 TRBJ1-1 TRBV7-9 CASSLLRTGTGRTEAFF
- TRBJ1-5 TRBV11-2 CASSFSGYSNQPQHF
- TRBJ2-1 TRBV13 CASSPYYRDNEQFF
- TRBJ2-1 TRBV2 CASTPGVNEQFF
TRBD2 TRBJ2-7 TRBV7-6 CASSLGRGAISYEQYF
- TRBJ2-3 TRBV5-6 CASSSADTQYF
TRBD1 TRBJ2-1 TRBV3-1/TRBV3-2 CASSQVRDRGFRDEQFF
TRBD1 TRBJ1-2 TRBV11-2 CASSPMLGQSGYTF
- TRBJ2-7 TRBV6-1 CASSDLQVIYEQYF
- TRBJ1-1 TRBV27 CASGYAGVSEAFF
TRBD1 TRBJ1-2 TRBV5-1 CASSPGQIVVYGYTF
- TRBJ1-5 TRBV11-2 CASSFSGQPQHF
- TRBJ2-7 TRBV14 CASSQDVYRHEQYF